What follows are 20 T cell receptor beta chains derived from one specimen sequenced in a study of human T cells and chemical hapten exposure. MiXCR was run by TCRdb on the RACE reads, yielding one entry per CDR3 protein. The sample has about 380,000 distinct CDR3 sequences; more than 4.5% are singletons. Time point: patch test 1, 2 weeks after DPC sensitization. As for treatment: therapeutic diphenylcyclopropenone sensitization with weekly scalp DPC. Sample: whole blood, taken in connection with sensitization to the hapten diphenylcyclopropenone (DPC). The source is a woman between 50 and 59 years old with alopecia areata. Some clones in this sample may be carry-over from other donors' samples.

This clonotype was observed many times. The CDR3 protein is CASSPGQTDGYTF. CDR3 nucleotide sequence: TGTGCCAGTAGTCCTGGACAGACTGATGGCTACACCTTC. The V and J genes are TRBV19 and TRBJ1-2; perhaps TRBD1 as D (6 bases). This CDR3 comprises 13 residues. Germline assignment: CDR1 LNHDA and CDR2 SQIVND (reference sequence). V was trimmed by 5 bases and J by 6 bases, leaving 13 bases between them.

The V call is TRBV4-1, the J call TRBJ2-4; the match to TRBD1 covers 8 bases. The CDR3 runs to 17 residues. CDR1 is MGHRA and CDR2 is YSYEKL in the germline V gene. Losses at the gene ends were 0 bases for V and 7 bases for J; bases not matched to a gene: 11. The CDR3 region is CASSQDPPGGAGNIQYF. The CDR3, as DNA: TGCGCCAGCAGCCAAGATCCCCCAGGGGGCGCTGGCAACATTCAGTACTTC.

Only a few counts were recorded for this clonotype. The CDR3 nucleotides read TGTGCCAGCAGCTTCCTCAGGGGGCGCATAGGAGATACGCAGTATTTT. Its protein is CASSFLRGRIGDTQYF. The chain carries TRBV11-1 and TRBJ2-3, with TRBD1 identical over 8 bases. The V gene end was trimmed by 3 bases and the J gene end by 5 bases; junction bases not matched to a gene: 10. Germline CDR1 SGHAT, CDR2 FQDESV (reference sequence). The CDR3 runs to 16 residues. Complete variable domain (other parts from reference TRBV11-1 and TRBJ2-3): EAEVAQSPRYKITEKSQAVAFWCDPISGHATLYWYRQILGQGPELLVQFQDESVVDDSQLPKDRFSAERLKGVDSTLKIQPAELGDSAMYLCASSFLRGRIGDTQYFGPGTRLTVL.

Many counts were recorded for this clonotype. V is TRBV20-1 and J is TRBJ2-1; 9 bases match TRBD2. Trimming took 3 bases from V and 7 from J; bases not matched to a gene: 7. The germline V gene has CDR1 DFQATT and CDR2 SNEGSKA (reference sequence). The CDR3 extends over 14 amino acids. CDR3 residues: CSARIAGVDNEQFF. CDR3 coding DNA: TGCAGTGCTAGGATAGCGGGAGTGGATAATGAGCAGTTCTTC.

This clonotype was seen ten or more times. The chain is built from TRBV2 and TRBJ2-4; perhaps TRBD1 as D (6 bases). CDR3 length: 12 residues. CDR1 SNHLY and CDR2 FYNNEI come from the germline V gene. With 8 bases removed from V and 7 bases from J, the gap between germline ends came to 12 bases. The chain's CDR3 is CASYRESNIQYF. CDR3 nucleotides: TGTGCCAGCTACAGGGAGTCTAACATTCAGTACTTC.

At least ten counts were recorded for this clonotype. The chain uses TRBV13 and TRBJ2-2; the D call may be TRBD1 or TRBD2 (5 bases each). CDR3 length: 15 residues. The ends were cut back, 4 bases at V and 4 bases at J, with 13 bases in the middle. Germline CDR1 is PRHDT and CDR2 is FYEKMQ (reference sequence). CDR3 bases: TGTGCCAGCAGCTCCGGGGACCAGATCACCGGGGAGCTGTTTTTT. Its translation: CASSSGDQITGELFF.

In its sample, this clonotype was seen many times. The CDR3 sequence is CASSPGHNSGNTIYF. CDR3 nucleotides: TGTGCCAGCAGTCCGGGACACAACTCTGGAAACACCATATATTTT. This chain links TRBV12-3 or TRBV12-4 with TRBJ1-3, with D possibly matching TRBD1 (6 bases). Trimming removed 5 bases from V and 0 bases from J, with 11 bases in between. The CDR3 is made up of 15 amino acids.

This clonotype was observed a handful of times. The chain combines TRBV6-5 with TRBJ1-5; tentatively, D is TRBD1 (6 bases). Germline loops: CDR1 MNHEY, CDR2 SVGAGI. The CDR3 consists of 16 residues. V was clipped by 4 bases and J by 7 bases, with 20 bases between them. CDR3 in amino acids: CASSSSGGGTRQPQHF. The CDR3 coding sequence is TGTGCCAGCAGTTCTTCTGGAGGGGGAACAAGGCAGCCCCAGCATTTT.

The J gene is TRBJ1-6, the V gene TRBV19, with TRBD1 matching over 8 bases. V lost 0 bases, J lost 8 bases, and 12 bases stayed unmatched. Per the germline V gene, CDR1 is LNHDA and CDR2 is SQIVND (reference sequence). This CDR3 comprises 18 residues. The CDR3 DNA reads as TGTGCCAGTAGTATAGACCATCCGACAGGGGCGCGGGATTCACCCCTCCACTTT. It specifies CASSIDHPTGARDSPLHF. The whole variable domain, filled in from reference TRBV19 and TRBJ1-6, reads DGGITQSPKYLFRKEGQNVTLSCEQNLNHDAMYWYRQDPGQGLRLIYYSQIVNDFQKGDIAEGYSVSREKKESFPLTVTSAQKNPTAFYLCASSIDHPTGARDSPLHFGNGTRLTVT.

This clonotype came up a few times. The CDR3 region has the DNA TGTGCCAGCAGTGACCCTAGCGGGGGGGAGGCAGATACGCAGTATTTT. It is translated as CASSDPSGGEADTQYF. The chain couples TRBV25-1 to TRBJ2-3, with TRBD2 matching 12 bases. Germline trimming cut 3 bases from V and 4 bases from J; bases unmatched to any gene: 5. The CDR3 extends over 16 amino acids. The germline gives CDR1 MGHDK, CDR2 SYGVNS. The variable domain in full, completed from reference TRBV25-1 and TRBJ2-3, reads EADIYQTPRYLVIGTGKKITLECSQTMGHDKMYWYQQDPGMELHLIHYSYGVNSTEKGDLSSESTVSRIRTEHFPLTLESARPSHTSQYLCASSDPSGGEADTQYFGPGTRLTVL.

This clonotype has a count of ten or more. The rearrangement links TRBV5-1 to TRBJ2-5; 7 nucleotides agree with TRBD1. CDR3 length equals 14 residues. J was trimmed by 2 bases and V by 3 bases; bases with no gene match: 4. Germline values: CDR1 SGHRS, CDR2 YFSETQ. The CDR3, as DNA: TGCGCCAGCAGCTGGGGGACAGATCAAGAGACCCAGTACTTC. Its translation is CASSWGTDQETQYF.

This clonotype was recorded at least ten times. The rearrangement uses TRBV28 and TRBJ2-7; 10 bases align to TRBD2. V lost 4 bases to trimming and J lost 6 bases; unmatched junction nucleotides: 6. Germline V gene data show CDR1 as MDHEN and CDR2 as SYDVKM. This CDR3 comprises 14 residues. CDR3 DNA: TGTGCCAGCAGTTCGTTTAGCGGGAGGTCCGAGCAGTACTTC. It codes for CASSSFSGRSEQYF.

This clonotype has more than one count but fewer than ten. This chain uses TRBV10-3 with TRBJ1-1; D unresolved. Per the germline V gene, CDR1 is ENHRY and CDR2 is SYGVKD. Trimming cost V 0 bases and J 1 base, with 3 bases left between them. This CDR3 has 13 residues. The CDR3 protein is CAISESGNTEAFF. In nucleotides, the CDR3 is TGTGCCATCAGTGAGTCGGGGAACACTGAAGCTTTCTTT.

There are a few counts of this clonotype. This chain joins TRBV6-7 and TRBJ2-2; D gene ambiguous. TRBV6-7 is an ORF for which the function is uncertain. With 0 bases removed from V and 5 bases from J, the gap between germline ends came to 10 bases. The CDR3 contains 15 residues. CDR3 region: CASSYSKTYTGELFF. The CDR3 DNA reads TGTGCCAGCAGTTACTCGAAAACCTATACCGGGGAGCTGTTTTTT.

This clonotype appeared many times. The CDR3 DNA is TGTGCCAGCAGCTTGGCAGGTTCCCACTATGGCTACACCTTC. Residues: CASSLAGSHYGYTF. The V call is TRBV5-6, the J call TRBJ1-2; no clear D. The ends were cut back, 0 bases at V and 3 bases at J, with 9 bases in the middle. CDR1 is SGHDT and CDR2 is YYEEEE in the germline V gene. The CDR3 has 14 residues. Supplemented by reference TRBV5-6 and TRBJ1-2, the full variable domain reads DAGVTQSPTHLIKTRGQQVTLRCSPKSGHDTVSWYQQALGQGPQFIFQYYEEEERQRGNFPDRFSGHQFPNYSSELNVNALLLGDSALYLCASSLAGSHYGYTFGSGTRLTVV.

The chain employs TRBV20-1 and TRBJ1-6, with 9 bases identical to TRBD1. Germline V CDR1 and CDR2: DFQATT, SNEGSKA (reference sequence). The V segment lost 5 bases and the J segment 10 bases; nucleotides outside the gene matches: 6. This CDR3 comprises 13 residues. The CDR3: CSAYRGLRSPLHF. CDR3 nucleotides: TGCAGTGCTTACAGGGGGCTACGGTCACCCCTCCACTTT.

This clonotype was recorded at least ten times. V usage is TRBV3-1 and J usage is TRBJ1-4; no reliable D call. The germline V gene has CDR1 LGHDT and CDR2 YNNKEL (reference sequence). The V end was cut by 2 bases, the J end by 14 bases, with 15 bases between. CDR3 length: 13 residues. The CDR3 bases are TGTGCCAGCAGCCAATACGACACCGGAGAGCTGTTTTTT. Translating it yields CASSQYDTGELFF.

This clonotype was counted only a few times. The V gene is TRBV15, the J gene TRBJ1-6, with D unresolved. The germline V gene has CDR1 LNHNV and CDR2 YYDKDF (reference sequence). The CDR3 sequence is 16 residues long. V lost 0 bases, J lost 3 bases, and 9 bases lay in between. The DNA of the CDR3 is TGTGCCACCAGCAGAGATAGGGTAAACTATAATTCACCCCTCCACTTT. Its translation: CATSRDRVNYNSPLHF.

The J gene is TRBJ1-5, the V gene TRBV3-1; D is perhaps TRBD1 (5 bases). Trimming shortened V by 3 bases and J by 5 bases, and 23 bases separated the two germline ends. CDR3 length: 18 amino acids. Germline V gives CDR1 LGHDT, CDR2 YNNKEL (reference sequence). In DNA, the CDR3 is TGTGCCAGCAGCCATTCCCGGGACCTGCCCCTCCTCGATCAGCCCCAGCATTTT. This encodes CASSHSRDLPLLDQPQHF.

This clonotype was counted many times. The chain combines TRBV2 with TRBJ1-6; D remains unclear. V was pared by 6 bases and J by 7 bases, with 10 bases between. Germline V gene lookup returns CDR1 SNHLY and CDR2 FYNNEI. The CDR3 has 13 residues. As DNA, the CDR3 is TGTGCCAGCAGCGGACGGCCAAATTCACCCCTCCACTTT. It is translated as CASSGRPNSPLHF.